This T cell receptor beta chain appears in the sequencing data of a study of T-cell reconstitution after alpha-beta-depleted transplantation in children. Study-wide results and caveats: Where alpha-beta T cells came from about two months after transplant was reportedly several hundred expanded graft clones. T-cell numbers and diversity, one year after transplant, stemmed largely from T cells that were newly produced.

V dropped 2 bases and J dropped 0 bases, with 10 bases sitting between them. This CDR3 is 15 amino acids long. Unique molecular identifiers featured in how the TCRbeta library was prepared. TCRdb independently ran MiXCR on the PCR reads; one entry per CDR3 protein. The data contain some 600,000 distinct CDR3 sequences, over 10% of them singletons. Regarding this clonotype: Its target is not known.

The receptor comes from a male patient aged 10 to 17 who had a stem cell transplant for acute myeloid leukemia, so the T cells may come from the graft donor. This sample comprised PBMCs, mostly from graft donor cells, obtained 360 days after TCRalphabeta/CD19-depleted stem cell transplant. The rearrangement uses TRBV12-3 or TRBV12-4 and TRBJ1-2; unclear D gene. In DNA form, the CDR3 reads TGTGCCAGCAGTTTAAGTACTATAGCTAACTATGGCTACACCTTC. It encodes CASSLSTIANYGYTF.